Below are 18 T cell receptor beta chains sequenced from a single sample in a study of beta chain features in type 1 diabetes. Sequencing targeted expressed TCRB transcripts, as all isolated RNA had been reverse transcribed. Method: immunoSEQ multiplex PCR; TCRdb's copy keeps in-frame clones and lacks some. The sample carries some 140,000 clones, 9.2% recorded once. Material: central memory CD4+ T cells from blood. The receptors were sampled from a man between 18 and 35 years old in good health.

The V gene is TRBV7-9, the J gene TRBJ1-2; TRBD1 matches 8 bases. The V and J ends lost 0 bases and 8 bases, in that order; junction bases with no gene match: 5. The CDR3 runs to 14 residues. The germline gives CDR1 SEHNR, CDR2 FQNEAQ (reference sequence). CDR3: CASSLASGGNGYTF. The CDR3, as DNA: TGTGCCAGCAGCTTAGCCTCAGGGGGCAACGGCTACACCTTC. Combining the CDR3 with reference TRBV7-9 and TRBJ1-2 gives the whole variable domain DTGVSQNPRHKITKRGQNVTFRCDPISEHNRLYWYRQTLGQGPEFLTYFQNEAQLEKSRLLSDRFSAERPKGSFSTLEIQRTEQGDSAMYLCASSLASGGNGYTFGSGTRLTVV.

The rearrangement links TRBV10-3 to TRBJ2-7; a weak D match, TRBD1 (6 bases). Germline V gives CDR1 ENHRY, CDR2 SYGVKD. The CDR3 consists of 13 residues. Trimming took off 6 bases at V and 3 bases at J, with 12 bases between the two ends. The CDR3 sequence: CAISQLQGYEQYF. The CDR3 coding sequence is TGTGCCATCAGCCAACTACAGGGCTACGAGCAGTACTTC.

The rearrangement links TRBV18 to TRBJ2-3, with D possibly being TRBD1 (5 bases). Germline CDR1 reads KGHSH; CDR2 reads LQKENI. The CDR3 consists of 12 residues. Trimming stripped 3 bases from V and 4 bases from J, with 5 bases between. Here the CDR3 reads CASSPRADTQYF. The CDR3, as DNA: TGTGCCAGCTCACCCAGGGCAGATACGCAGTATTTT.

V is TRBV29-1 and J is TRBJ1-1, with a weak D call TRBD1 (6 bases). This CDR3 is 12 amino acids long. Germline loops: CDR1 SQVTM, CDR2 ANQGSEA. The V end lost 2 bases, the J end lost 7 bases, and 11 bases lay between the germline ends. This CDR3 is CSVELQGFEAFF. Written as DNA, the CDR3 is TGCAGCGTTGAATTACAGGGATTTGAAGCTTTCTTT. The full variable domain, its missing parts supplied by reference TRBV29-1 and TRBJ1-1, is SAVISQKPSRDICQRGTSLTIQCQVDSQVTMMFWYRQQPGQSLTLIATANQGSEATYESGFVIDKFPISRPNLTFSTLTVSNMSPEDSSIYLCSVELQGFEAFFGQGTRLTVV.

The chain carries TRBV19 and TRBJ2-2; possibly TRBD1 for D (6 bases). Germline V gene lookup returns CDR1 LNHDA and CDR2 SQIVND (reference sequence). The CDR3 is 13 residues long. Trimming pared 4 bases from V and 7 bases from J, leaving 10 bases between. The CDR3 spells CASSSRGNGELFF. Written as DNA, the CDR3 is TGTGCCAGTAGTAGCAGGGGAAACGGGGAGCTGTTTTTT.

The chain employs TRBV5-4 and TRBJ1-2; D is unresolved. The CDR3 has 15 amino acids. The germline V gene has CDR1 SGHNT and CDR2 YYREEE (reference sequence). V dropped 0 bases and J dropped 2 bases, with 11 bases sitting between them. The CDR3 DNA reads TGTGCCAGCAGCTTGGGGCCAGGAGGGAACTATGGCTACACCTTC. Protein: CASSLGPGGNYGYTF.

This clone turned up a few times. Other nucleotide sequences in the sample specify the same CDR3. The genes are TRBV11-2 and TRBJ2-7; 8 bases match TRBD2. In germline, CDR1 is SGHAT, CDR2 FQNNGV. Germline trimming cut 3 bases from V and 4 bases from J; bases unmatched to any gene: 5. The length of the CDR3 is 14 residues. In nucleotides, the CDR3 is TGTGCCAGCAGCTTGGAGCGGGGGACTTACGAGCAGTACTTC. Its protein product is CASSLERGTYEQYF.

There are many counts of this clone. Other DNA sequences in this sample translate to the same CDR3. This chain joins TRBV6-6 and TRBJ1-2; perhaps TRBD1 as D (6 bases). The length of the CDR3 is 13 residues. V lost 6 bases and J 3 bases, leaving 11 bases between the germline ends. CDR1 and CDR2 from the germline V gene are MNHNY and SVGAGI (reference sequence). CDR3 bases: TGTGCCAGCAGCCAACAGGGCTACTATGGCTACACCTTC. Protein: CASSQQGYYGYTF.

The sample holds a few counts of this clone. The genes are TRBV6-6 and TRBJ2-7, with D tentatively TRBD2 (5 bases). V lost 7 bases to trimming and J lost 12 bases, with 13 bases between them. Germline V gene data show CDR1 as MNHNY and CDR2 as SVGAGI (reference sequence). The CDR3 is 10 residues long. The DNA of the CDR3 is TGTGCCAGCAAGAGCGGCAGGCGGTACTTC. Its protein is CASKSGRRYF.

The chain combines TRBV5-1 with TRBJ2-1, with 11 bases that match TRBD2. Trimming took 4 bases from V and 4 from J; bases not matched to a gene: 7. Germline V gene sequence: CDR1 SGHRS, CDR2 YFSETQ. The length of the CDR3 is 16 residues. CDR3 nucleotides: TGCGCCAGCAGCCCTACTAGCGGGAGCCAATACAATGAGCAGTTCTTC. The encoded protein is CASSPTSGSQYNEQFF.

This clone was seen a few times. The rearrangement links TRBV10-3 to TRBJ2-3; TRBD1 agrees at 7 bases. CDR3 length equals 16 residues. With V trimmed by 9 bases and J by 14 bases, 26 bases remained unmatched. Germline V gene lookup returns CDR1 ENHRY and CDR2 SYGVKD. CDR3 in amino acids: CAICSSGGDWSSGGYF. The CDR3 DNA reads TGTGCCATTTGTTCCTCAGGGGGAGACTGGTCCTCCGGTGGGTATTTT.

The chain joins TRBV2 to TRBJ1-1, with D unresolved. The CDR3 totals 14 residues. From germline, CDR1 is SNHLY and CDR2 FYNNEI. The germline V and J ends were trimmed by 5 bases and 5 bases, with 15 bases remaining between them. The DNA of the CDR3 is TGTGCCAGCAGTCCCGAATGGCCATCAACTGAAGCTTTCTTT. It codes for CASSPEWPSTEAFF. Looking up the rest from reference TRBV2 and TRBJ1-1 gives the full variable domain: EPEVTQTPSHQVTQMGQEVILRCVPISNHLYFYWYRQILGQKVEFLVSFYNNEISEKSEIFDDQFSVERPDGSNFTLKIRSTKLEDSAMYFCASSPEWPSTEAFFGQGTRLTVV.

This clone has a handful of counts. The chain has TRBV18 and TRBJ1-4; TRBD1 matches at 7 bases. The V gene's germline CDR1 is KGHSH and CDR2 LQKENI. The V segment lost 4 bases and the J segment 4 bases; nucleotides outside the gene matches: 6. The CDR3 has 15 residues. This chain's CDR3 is CASSRGTADNEKLFF. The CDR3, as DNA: TGTGCCAGCTCACGTGGGACAGCCGATAATGAAAAACTGTTTTTT.

Here the CDR3 DNA reads TGCGCCAGCAGCCAAGGGTCCTATACAGGGAACACTGAAGCTTTCTTT. This sequence encodes CASSQGSYTGNTEAFF. V gene TRBV4-1 combines with J gene TRBJ1-1; D perhaps matches TRBD1 (5 bases). This CDR3 spans 16 amino acids. V was clipped by 1 base and J by 1 base, with 13 bases between them. Germline V gene data show CDR1 as MGHRA and CDR2 as YSYEKL.

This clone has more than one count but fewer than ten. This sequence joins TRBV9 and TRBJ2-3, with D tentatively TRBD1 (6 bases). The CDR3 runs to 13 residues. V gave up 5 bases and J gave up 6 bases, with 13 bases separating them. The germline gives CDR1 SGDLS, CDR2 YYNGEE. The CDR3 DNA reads TGTGCCAGCAGTCCAGGGGCGGCGGATACGCAGTATTTT. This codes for CASSPGAADTQYF.

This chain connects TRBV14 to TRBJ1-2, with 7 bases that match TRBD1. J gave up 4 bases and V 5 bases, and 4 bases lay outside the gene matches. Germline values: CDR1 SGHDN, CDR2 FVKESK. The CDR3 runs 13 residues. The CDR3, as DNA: TGTGCCAGCAGCTTGGACAGGAGCTATGGCTACACCTTC. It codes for CASSLDRSYGYTF.

The CDR3 nucleotides are TGTGCCAGCAGTTCCCCCGGGACAGGGGGGACCACCGGGGAGCTGTTTTTT. Residues: CASSSPGTGGTTGELFF. The chain is built from TRBV28 and TRBJ2-2; 11 bases fit TRBD1. Losses at the gene ends were 4 bases for V and 4 bases for J; bases not matched to a gene: 8. The CDR3 length is 17 residues. Germline-derived CDR1 and CDR2 are MDHEN and SYDVKM.

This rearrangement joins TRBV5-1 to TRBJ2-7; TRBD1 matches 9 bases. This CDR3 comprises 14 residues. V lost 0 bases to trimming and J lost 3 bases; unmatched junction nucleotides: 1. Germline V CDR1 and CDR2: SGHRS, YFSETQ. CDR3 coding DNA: TGCGCCAGCAGCTTGGAGGGACAGGGCTACGAGCAGTACTTC. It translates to CASSLEGQGYEQYF.